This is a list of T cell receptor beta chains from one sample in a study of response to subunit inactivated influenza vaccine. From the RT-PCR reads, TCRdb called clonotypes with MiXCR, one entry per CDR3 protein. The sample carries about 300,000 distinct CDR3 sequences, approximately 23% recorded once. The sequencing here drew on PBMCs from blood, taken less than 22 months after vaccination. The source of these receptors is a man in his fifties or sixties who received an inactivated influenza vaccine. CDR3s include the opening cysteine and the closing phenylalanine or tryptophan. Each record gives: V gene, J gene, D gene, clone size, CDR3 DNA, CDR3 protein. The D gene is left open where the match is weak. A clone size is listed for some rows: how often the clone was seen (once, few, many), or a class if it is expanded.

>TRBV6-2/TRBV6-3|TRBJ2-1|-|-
TGTGCCAGCCAGGATAGCTCCTACAATGAGCAGTTCTTC
CASQDSSYNEQFF
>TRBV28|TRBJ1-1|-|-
TGTGCCAGCAGTCACTCGGGCCCAGGGACTGGGGGTTACACTGAAGCTTTCTTT
CASSHSGPGTGGYTEAFF
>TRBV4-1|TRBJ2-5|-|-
TGCGCCAGCAGCCAAGATCTCGGGGCGGGGAGGTACCAAGAGACCCAGTACTTC
CASSQDLGAGRYQETQYF
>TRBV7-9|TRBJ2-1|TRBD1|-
TGTGCCAGCAGCCTGGGACAGGGCCAGCGGGACAATGAGCAGTTCTTC
CASSLGQGQRDNEQFF
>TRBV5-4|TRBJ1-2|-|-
TGTGCCAGCAGCTTGGCCCGGGAGGCGGGCTACACCTTC
CASSLAREAGYTF
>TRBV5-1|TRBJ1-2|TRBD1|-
TGCGCCAGCAGTCCCGGGACAGGGAGGGGCATTAGCTATGGCTACACCTTC
CASSPGTGRGISYGYTF
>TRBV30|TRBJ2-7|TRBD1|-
TGTGCCTGGAGTGGGACAGGTAGGGGTAAAAACGAGCAGTACTTC
CAWSGTGRGKNEQYF
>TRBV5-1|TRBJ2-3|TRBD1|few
TGCGCCAGCAGCTCTGCCCTCGGGACAGGAGAAACAGATACGCAGTATTTT
CASSSALGTGETDTQYF
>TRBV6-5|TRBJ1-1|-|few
TGTGCCAGCAGGGCGAACACTGAAGCTTTCTTT
CASRANTEAFF
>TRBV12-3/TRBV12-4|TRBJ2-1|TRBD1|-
TGTGCCAGCAGATCCGGGACAGGCCCGGCGGGTGAGCAGTTCTTC
CASRSGTGPAGEQFF
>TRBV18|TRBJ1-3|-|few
TGTGCCAGCTCACCACAATTATCTGGAAACACCATATATTTT
CASSPQLSGNTIYF
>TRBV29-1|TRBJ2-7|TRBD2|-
TGCAGCGTTGTATTAGCGGGGTACGAGCAGTACTTC
CSVVLAGYEQYF
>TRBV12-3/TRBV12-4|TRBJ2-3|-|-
TGTGCCAGCAGTAAGACTAGATATACGCAGTATTTT
CASSKTRYTQYF
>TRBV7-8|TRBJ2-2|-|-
TGTGCCAGCAGCGGAAGGTTGACCGGGGAGCTGTTTTTT
CASSGRLTGELFF
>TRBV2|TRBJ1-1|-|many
TGTGCCAGCAGTGAAAAGGGGCCCACTGAAGCTTTCTTT
CASSEKGPTEAFF
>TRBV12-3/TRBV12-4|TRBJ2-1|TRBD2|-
TGTGCCAGCAGCCTAGCGGGGAGAATCAATGAGCAGTTCTTC
CASSLAGRINEQFF
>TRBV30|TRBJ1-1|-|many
TGTGCCTGGAACCTGAACACTGAAGCTTTCTTT
CAWNLNTEAFF
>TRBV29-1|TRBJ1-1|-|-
TGCAGCGTTGATCGTGGTATTGGCACTGAAGCTTTCTTT
CSVDRGIGTEAFF
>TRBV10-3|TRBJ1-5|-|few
TGTGCCATCAGTGAGACGAGGGTTCAGCCCCAGCATTTT
CAISETRVQPQHF
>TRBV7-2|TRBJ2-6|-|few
TGTGCCAGCAGCCTAGCCGGGTACTCTGGGGCCAACGTCCTGACTTTC
CASSLAGYSGANVLTF
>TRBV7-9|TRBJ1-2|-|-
TGTGCCAGCAGCTTCCAGCCGGGCTACACCTTC
CASSFQPGYTF
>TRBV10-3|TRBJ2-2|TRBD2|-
TGTGCCATCAGAGCGGGGGAGTACACCGGGGAGCTGTTTTTT
CAIRAGEYTGELFF
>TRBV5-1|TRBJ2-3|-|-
TGCGCCAGCAGCTTGGCGAGTAGCACAGATACGGAGTATTTT
CASSLASSTDTEYF
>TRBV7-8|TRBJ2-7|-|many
TGTGCCAGCAGCTTAGCGGGGGGCTCGTACGAGCAGTACTTC
CASSLAGGSYEQYF
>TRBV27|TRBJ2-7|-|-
TGTGCCAGCAGTGAAATTTTCAGCTACGAGCAGTACTTC
CASSEIFSYEQYF
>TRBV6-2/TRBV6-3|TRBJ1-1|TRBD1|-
TGTGCCAGCACTCCCACGGACAGGTACACTGAAGCTTTCTTT
CASTPTDRYTEAFF
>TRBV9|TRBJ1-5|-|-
TGTGCCAGCAGCGGTTACGGGGCAAGTCAGCCCCAGCATTTT
CASSGYGASQPQHF
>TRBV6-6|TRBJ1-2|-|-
TGTGCCAGCAGACTAGACAGCTATGGCTACACCTTC
CASRLDSYGYTF
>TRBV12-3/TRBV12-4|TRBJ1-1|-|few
TGTGCCAGCAGTTGGGCAGGGACGACCACTGAAGCTTTCTTT
CASSWAGTTTEAFF
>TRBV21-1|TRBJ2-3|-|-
TGTGCCAGCAGCACCACTAGCGGGCAAAGCACAGATACGCAGTATTTT
CASSTTSGQSTDTQYF
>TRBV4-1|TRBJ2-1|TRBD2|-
TGCGCCAGCAGCCAAGATCCGGGAGGGAGTTTTAATGAGCAGTTCTTC
CASSQDPGGSFNEQFF
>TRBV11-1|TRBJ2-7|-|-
TGTGCCAGCAGCGGCGGTAGGATGAGGGATCGGAGCTCCTACGAGCAGTACTTC
CASSGGRMRDRSSYEQYF
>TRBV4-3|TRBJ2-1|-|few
TGCGCCAGCAGCCAAGATCTCGGACCCCTCAATGAGCAGTTCTTC
CASSQDLGPLNEQFF
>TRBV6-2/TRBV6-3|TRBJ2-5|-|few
TGTGCCAGCAGTAGACTTCGACAGAACCAAGAGACCCAGTACTTC
CASSRLRQNQETQYF
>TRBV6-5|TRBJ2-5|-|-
TGTGCCAGCAGTTACTCGATCCTAGCCCCAGAGACCCAGTACTTC
CASSYSILAPETQYF